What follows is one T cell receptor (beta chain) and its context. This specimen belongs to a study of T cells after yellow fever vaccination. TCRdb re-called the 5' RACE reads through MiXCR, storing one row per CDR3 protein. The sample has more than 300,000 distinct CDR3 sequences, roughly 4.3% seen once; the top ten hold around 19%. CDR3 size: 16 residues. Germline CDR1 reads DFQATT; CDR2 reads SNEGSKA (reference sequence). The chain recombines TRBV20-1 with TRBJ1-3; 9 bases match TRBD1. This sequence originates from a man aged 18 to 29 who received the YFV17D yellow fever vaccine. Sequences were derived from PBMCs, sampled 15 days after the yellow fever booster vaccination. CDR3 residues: CSAMRQGVISGNTIYF. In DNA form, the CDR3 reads TGCAGCGCAATGAGACAGGGGGTAATCTCTGGAAACACCATATATTTT.